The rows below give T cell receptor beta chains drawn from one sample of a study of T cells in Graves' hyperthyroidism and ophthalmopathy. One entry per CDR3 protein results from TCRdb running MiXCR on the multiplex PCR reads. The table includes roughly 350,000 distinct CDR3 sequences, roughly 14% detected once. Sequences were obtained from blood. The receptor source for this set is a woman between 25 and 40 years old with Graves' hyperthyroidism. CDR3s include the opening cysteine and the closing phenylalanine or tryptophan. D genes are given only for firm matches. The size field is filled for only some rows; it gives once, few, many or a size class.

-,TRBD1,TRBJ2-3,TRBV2,CASSVGGRGLADTQYF,TGTGCCAGCAGTGTTGGTGGCAGGGGGCTGGCGGATACGCAGTATTTT
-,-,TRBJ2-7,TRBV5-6,CASSPNPGGTYEQYF,TGTGCCAGCAGCCCAAACCCCGGGGGTACCTACGAGCAGTACTTC
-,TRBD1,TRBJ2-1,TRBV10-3,CATASGQGGNEQFF,TGTGCCACAGCAAGTGGACAGGGCGGCAATGAGCAGTTCTTC
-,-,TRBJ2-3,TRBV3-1,CASSQAGHRTDTQYF,TGTGCCAGCAGCCAAGCGGGACATCGCACAGATACGCAGTATTTT
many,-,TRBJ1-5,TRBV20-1,CSASTTGSNQPQHF,TGCAGTGCTTCGACAACCGGGAGCAATCAGCCCCAGCATTTT
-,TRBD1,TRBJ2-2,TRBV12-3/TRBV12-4,CASSSRGGGNTGELFF,TGTGCCAGCAGTTCAAGAGGGGGCGGTAACACCGGGGAGCTGTTTTTT
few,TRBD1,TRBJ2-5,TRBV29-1,CSVGQGRQETQYF,TGCAGCGTTGGACAGGGCAGGCAAGAGACCCAGTACTTC
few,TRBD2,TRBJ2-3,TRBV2,CASPGLVGDTQYF,TGTGCCAGCCCAGGACTAGTCGGAGATACGCAGTATTTT
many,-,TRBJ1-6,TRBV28,CASSPDSAYNSPLHF,TGTGCCAGCAGTCCCGACAGCGCCTATAATTCACCCCTCCACTTT
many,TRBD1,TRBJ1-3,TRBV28,CASAPQGTYTIYF,TGTGCCAGCGCCCCACAGGGGACTTACACCATATATTTT
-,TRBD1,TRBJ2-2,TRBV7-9,CASSFGTGIAGELFF,TGTGCCAGCAGCTTTGGGACAGGAATCGCCGGGGAGCTGTTTTTT
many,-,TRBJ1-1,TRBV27,CASWRWNTEAFF,TGTGCCAGCTGGCGTTGGAACACTGAAGCTTTCTTT
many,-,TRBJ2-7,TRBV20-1,CSAITGGQDYEQYF,TGCAGTGCTATAACGGGCGGCCAGGACTACGAGCAGTACTTC
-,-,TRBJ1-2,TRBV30,CAWKGSGDYGYTF,TGTGCCTGGAAGGGGTCGGGGGACTATGGCTACACCTTC
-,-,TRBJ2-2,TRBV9,CASSPQGWSNTGELFF,TGTGCCAGCAGCCCACAAGGGTGGTCGAACACCGGGGAGCTGTTTTTT
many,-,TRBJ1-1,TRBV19,CASTRVSNTEAFF,TGTGCCAGTACCCGTGTTAGTAACACTGAAGCTTTCTTT